This TCR beta chain emerged from a study of blood T cell repertoires in COVID-19. The method was immunoSEQ multiplex PCR; TCRdb's version includes in-frame clones alone and lacks a portion of them. The sample consists of 70,000 or so clones, 70% to 75% of them appearing once. V was pared by 6 bases and J by 1 base, with 6 bases of the junction left unmatched. Per germline, CDR1 SNHLY and CDR2 FYNNEI. The CDR3 loop spans 15 amino acids. This chain joins TRBV2 and TRBJ1-1; TRBD1 aligns across 9 bases. The TCR originated in a woman aged 70-85 years with acute or convalescent COVID-19. Sequencing was done on a sample of peripheral blood. CDR3 DNA: TGTGCCAGCAGGACCCTACAGGGGGCGAACACTGAAGCTTTCTTT. This sequence encodes CASRTLQGANTEAFF.